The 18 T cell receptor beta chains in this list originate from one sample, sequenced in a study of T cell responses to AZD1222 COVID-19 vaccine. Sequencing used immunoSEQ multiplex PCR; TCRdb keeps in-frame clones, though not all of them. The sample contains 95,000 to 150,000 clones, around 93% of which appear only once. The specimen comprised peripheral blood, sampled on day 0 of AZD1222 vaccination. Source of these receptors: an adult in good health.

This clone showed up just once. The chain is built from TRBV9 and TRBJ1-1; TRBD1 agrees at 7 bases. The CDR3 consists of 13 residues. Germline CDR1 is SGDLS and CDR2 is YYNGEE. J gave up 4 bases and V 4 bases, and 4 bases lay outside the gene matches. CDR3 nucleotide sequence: TGTGCCAGCAGCACCTCAGGGGGCACTGAAGCTTTCTTT. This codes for CASSTSGGTEAFF.

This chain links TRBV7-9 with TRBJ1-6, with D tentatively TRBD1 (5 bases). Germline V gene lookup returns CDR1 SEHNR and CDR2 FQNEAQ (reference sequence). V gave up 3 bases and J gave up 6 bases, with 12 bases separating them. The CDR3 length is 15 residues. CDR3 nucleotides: TGTGCCAGCAGCTTGTTGGGGCAGATTAATTCACCCCTCCACTTT. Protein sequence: CASSLLGQINSPLHF.

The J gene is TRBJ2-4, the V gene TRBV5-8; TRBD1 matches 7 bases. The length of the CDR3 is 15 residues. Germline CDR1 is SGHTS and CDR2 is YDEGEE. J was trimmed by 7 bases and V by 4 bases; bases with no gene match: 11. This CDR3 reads CASSLKQGRWNIQYF. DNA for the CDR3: TGTGCCAGCAGCCTAAAACAGGGGAGATGGAACATTCAGTACTTC.

Written as DNA, the CDR3 is TGTGCCACCAGTGAGAATTCACCCTCGGGGGCTGGTTCGGGCTATGGCTACACCTTC. Translated, it gives CATSENSPSGAGSGYGYTF. The chain has TRBV24-1 and TRBJ1-2; D possibly corresponds to TRBD1 (6 bases). Trimming stripped 4 bases from V and 4 bases from J, with 27 bases between. Germline CDR1 KGHDR, CDR2 SFDVKD. CDR3 length: 19 amino acids.

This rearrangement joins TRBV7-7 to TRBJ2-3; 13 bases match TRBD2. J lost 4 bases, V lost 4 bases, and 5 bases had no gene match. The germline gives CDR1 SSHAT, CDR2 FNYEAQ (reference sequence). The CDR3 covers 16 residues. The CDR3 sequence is CASSSGLAGLSDTQYF. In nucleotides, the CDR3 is TGTGCCAGCAGCTCGGGACTAGCGGGGTTGTCAGATACGCAGTATTTT.

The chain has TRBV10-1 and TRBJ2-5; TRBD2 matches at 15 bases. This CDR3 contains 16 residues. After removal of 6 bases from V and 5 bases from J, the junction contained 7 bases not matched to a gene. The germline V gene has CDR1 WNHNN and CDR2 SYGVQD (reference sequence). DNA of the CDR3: TGCGCCAGCAGCCCTGGACTAGCGGGAGGGGGTGAGACCCAGTACTTC. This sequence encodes CASSPGLAGGGETQYF.

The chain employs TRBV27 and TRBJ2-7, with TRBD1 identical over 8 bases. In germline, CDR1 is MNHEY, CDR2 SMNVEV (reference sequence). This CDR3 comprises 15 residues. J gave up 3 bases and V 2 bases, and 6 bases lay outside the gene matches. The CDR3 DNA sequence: TGTGCCAGCAGTTTAAGCCTAACAGGGGGCTACGAGCAGTACTTC. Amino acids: CASSLSLTGGYEQYF.

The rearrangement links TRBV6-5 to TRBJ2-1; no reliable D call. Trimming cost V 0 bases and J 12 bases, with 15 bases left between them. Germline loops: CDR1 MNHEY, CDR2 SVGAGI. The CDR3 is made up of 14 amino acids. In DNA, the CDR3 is TGTGCCAGCAGTTACTCCCGTCTGGGGTTAGGGCAGTTCTTC. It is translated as CASSYSRLGLGQFF.

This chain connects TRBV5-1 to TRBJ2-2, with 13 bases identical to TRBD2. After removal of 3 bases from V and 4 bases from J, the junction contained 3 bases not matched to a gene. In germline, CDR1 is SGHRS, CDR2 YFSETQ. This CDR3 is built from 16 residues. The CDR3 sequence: CASSSGTSGTTGELFF. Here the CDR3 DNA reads TGCGCCAGCAGCTCCGGGACTAGCGGGACCACCGGGGAGCTGTTTTTT.

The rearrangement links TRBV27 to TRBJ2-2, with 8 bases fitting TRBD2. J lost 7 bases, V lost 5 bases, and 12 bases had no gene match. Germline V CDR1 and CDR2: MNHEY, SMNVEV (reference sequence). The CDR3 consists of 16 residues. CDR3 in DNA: TGTGCCAGCAGTCCCATGGGACTAGGGTTGGGCGGGGAGCTGTTTTTT. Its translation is CASSPMGLGLGGELFF.

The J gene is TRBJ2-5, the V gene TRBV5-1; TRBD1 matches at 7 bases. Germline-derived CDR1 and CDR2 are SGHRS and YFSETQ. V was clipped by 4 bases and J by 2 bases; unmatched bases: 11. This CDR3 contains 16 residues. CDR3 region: CASSVLGTADQETQYF. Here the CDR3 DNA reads TGCGCCAGCAGCGTACTCGGGACAGCGGATCAAGAGACCCAGTACTTC.

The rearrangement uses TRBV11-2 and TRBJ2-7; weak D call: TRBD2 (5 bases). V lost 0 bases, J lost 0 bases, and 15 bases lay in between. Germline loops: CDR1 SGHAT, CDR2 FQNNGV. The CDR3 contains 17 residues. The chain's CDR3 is CASSLDPPDSYSYEQYF. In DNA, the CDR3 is TGTGCCAGCAGCTTAGATCCGCCGGACTCATACTCCTACGAGCAGTACTTC.

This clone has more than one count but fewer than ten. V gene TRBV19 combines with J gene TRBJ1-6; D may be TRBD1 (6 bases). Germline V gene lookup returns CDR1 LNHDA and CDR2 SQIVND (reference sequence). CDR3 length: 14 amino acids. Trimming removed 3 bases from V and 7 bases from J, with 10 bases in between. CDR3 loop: CASSMGQRNSPLHF. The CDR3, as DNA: TGTGCCAGTAGTATGGGACAACGAAATTCACCCCTCCACTTT.

The CDR3 reads CAWSVASGYEQYF. In nucleotides, the CDR3 is TGTGCCTGGAGTGTGGCTAGCGGCTACGAGCAGTACTTC. The chain recombines TRBV30 with TRBJ2-7, with TRBD2 matching 7 bases. The V gene end was trimmed by 0 bases and the J gene end by 3 bases; junction bases not matched to a gene: 2. The CDR3 extends over 13 amino acids. From germline, CDR1 is GTSNPN and CDR2 SVGIG (reference sequence). Supplemented by reference TRBV30 and TRBJ2-7, the full variable domain reads SQTIHQWPATLVQPVGSPLSLECTVEGTSNPNLYWYRQAAGRGLQLLFYSVGIGQISSEVPQNLSASRPQDRQFILSSKKLLLSDSGFYLCAWSVASGYEQYFGPGTRLTVT.

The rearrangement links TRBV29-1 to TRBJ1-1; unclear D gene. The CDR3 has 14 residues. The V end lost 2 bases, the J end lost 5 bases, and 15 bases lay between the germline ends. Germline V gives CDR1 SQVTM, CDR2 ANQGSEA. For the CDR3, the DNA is TGCAGCGTTGAATTATTAGGAGCGGGTACTGAAGCTTTCTTT. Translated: CSVELLGAGTEAFF.

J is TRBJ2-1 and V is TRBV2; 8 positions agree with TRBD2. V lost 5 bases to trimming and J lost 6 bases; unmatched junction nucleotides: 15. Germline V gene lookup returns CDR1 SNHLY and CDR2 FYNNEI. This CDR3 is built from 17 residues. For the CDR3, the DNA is TGTGCCAGCAGTCCCAGGCTTAGGCGGGGGGCCAGCAATGAGCAGTTCTTC. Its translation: CASSPRLRRGASNEQFF.

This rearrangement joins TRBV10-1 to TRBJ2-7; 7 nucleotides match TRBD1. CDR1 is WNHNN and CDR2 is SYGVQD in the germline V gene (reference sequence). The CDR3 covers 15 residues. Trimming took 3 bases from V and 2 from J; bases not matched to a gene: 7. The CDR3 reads CASSEGTEYAYEQYF. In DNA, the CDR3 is TGCGCCAGCAGTGAAGGGACAGAATACGCCTACGAGCAGTACTTC.

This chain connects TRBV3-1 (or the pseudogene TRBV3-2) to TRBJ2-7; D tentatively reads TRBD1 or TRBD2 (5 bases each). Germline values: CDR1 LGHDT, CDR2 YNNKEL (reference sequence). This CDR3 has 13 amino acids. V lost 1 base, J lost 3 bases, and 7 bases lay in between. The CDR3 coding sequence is TGTGCCAGCAGCCAAGGGGGGAACTACGAGCAGTACTTC. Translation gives CASSQGGNYEQYF.